A single sample gave rise to the 6 T cell receptor beta chains below, sequenced in a study of Ad26.COV2.S vaccination and SARS-CoV-2 variants. Clones were read by immunoSEQ multiplex PCR, and TCRdb kept only the in-frame ones, dropping some. Counted here are under 600,000 clones, roughly nine tenths occurring once; the ten biggest clones make up over 1.5%. Described treatment: 15 to 20 received Ad26.COV2.S at low or high dose, single or two shots; roughly five received placebo; per-sample allocation not given. The study sampled participants on day 63 after the first vaccine or placebo injection. Source: peripheral blood, taken in a trial of Ad26.COV2.S vaccine versus placebo. These TCRs come from a person between 18 and 65 years old who received the Ad26.COV2.S COVID-19 vaccine or a placebo.

The rearrangement joins TRBV10-1 to TRBJ1-2; D is unresolved. CDR1 and CDR2 (germline): WNHNN, SYGVQD (reference sequence). Trimming took 9 bases from V and 5 from J, leaving 19 bases between them. This CDR3 region has 14 residues. This chain's CDR3 is CARVDGLLGYGYTF. The CDR3 region has the DNA TGCGCCAGGGTCGACGGACTCCTGGGATATGGCTACACCTTC.

This clone was recorded a few times. The chain joins TRBV2 to TRBJ1-1, with D maybe TRBD1 (5 bases). V was shortened by 11 bases and J by 5 bases, with 12 bases between the two germline ends. CDR1 SNHLY and CDR2 FYNNEI come from the germline V gene. The CDR3 sequence is 11 residues long. CDR3 region: CARKQGTEAFF. The DNA for the CDR3 is TGTGCCCGAAAGCAGGGAACTGAAGCTTTCTTT.

Regarding this clone: Other DNA sequences within the sample encode an identical CDR3. This chain joins TRBV6-5 and TRBJ2-7, with TRBD1 matching over 9 bases. The V segment lost 0 bases and the J segment 1 base; nucleotides outside the gene matches: 1. This CDR3 comprises 15 residues. The V gene's germline CDR1 is MNHEY and CDR2 SVGAGI. The CDR3 region has the DNA TGTGCCAGCAGTTACTCGACAGGGGGGTCCTACGAGCAGTACTTC. This codes for CASSYSTGGSYEQYF.

The V call is TRBV7-6, the J call TRBJ2-1; D unresolved. This CDR3 has 16 amino acids. Germline V gives CDR1 SGHVS, CDR2 FNYEAQ. Trimming cost V 3 bases and J 4 bases, with 16 bases left between them. CDR3 nucleotide sequence: TGTGCCAGCAGCTTCTCACGGTCTCAACGGTACAATGAGCAGTTCTTC. It encodes CASSFSRSQRYNEQFF.

This clone was observed a handful of times. V gene TRBV7-9 combines with J gene TRBJ1-1, with D hard to call. Trimming took 7 bases from V and 5 from J, leaving 20 bases between them. CDR1 and CDR2 from the germline V gene are SEHNR and FQNEAQ (reference sequence). This CDR3 has 15 residues. CDR3 protein: CASTPWREMGTEAFF. In nucleotides, the CDR3 is TGTGCCAGCACCCCCTGGCGGGAAATGGGTACTGAAGCTTTCTTT.

This clone appeared once. The CDR3 protein is CASSLGDGYEQYF. The CDR3 DNA is TGTGCCAGCAGTTTAGGGGATGGTTACGAGCAGTACTTC. The genes are TRBV12-3 or TRBV12-4 and TRBJ2-7; D remains ambiguous. Trimming cost V 1 base and J 4 bases, with 8 bases left between them. The CDR3 is made up of 13 amino acids.